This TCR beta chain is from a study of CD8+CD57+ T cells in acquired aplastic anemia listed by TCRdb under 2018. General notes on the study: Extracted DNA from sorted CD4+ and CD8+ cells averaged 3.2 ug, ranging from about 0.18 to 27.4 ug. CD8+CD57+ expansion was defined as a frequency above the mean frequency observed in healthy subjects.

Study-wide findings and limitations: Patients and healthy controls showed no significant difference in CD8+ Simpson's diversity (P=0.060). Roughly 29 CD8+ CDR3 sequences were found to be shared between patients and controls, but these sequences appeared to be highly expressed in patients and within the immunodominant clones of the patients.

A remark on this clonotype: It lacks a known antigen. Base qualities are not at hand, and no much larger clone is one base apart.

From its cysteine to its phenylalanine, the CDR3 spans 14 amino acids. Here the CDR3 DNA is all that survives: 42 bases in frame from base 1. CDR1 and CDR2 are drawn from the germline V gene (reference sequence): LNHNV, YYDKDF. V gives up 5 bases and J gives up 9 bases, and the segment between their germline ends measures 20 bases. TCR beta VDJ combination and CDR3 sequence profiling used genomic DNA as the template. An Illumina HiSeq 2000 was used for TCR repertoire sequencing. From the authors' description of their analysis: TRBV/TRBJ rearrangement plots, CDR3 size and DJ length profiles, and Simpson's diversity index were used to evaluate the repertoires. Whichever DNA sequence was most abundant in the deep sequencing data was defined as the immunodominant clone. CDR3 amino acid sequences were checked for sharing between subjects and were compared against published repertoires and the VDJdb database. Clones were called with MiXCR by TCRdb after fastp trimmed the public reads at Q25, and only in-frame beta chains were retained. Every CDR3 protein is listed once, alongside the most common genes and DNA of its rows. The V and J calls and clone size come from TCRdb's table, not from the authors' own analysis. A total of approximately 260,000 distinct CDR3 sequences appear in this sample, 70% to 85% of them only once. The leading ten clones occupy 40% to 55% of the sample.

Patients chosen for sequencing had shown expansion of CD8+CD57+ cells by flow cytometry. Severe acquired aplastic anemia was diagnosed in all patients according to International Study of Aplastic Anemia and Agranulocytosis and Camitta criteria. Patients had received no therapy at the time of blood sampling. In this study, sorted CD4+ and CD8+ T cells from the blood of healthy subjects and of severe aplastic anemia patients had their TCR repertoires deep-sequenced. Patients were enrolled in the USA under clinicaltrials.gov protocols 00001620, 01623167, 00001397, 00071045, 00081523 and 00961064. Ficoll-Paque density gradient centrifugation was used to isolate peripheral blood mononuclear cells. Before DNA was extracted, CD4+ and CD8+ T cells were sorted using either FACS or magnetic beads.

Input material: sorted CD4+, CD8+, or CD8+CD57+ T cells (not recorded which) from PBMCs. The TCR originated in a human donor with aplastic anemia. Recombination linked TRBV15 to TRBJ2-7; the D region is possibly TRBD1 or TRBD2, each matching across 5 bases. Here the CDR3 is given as CATSGRGQQDAQYF. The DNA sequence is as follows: TGTGCCACCAGCGGCCGGGGCCAACAAGACGCGCAGTACTTC.